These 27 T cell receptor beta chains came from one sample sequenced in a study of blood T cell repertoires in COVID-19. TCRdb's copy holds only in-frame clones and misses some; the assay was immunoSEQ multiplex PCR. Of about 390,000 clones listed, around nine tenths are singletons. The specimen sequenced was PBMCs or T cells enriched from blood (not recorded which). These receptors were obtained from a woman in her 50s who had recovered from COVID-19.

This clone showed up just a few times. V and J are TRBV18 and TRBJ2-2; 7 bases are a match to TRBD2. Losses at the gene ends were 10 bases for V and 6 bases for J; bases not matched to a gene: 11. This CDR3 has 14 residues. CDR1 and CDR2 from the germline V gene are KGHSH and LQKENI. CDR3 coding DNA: TGTGCCAACCAACGGGACTACCAAGCCGGGGAGCTGTTTTTT. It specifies CANQRDYQAGELFF.

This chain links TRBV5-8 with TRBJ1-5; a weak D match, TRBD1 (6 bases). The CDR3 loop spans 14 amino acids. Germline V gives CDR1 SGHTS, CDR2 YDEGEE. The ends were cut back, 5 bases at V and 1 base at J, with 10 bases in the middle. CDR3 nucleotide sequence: TGTGCCAGCAGGCCCAGGGGCAGCAATCAGCCCCAGCATTTT. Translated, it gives CASRPRGSNQPQHF.

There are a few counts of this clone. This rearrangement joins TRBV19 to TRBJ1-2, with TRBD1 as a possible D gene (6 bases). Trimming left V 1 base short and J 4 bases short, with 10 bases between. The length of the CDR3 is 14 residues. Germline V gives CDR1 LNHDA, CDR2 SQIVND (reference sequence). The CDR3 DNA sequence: TGTGCCAGTAGTATAGGAACAGGGTCCTATGGCTACACCTTC. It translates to CASSIGTGSYGYTF.

CDR3 amino acids: CASSPEGQPLYNEQFF. DNA of the CDR3: TGTGCCAGCTCACCTGAGGGACAGCCGCTCTACAATGAGCAGTTCTTC. The rearrangement joins TRBV18 to TRBJ2-1, with 7 bases aligning to TRBD1. This CDR3 has 16 residues. Trimming cost V 3 bases and J 3 bases; bases outside gene matches: 8. Per germline, CDR1 KGHSH and CDR2 LQKENI. Supplemented by reference TRBV18 and TRBJ2-1, the full variable domain reads NAGVMQNPRHLVRRRGQEARLRCSPMKGHSHVYWYRQLPEEGLKFMVYLQKENIIDESGMPKERFSAEFPKEGPSILRIQQVVRGDSAAYFCASSPEGQPLYNEQFFGPGTRLTVL.

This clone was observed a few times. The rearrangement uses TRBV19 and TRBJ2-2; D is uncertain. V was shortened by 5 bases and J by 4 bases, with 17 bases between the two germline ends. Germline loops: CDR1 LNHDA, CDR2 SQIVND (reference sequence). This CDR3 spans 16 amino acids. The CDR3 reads CASSQNGQAPTGELFF. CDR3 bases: TGTGCCAGTAGTCAGAATGGCCAGGCCCCCACCGGGGAGCTGTTTTTT. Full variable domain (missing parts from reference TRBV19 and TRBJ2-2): DGGITQSPKYLFRKEGQNVTLSCEQNLNHDAMYWYRQDPGQGLRLIYYSQIVNDFQKGDIAEGYSVSREKKESFPLTVTSAQKNPTAFYLCASSQNGQAPTGELFFGEGSRLTVL.

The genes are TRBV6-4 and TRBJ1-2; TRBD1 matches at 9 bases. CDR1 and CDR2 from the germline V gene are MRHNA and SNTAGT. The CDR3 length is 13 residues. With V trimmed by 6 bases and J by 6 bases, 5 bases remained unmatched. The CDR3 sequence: CASRETGGHGYTF. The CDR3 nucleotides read TGTGCCAGCAGAGAAACAGGGGGCCATGGCTACACCTTC.

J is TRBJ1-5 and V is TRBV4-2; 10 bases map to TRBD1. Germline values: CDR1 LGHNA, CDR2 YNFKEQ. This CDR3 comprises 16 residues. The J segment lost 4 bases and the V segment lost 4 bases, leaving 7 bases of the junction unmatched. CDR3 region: CASSLGTGVPNQPQHF. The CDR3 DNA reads TGTGCCAGCAGCCTAGGGACAGGGGTCCCAAATCAGCCCCAGCATTTT.

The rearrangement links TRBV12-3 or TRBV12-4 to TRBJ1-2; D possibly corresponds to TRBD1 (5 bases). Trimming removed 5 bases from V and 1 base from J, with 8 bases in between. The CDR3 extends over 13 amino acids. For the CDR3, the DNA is TGTGCCAGCAGTCCAGGGTTTAACTATGGCTACACCTTC. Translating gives CASSPGFNYGYTF.

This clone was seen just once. The CDR3 DNA is TGCGCCAGCAGCCAAGACCCCGACAGGGACTACACTGAAGCTTTCTTT. This gives the protein CASSQDPDRDYTEAFF. The chain carries TRBV4-1 and TRBJ1-1; TRBD1 matches 7 bases. V lost 0 bases to trimming and J lost 3 bases; unmatched junction nucleotides: 7. CDR1 and CDR2 (germline): MGHRA, YSYEKL. The CDR3 covers 16 residues.

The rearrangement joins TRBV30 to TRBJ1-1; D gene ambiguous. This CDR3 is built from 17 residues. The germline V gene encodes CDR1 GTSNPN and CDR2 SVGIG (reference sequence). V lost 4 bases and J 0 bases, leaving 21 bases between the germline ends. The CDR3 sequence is CAWKYSSYATMNTEAFF. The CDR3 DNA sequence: TGTGCCTGGAAGTACAGTTCATACGCGACGATGAACACTGAAGCTTTCTTT.

The CDR3 protein is CASKGADRPFWPQHF. CDR3 bases: TGTGCCAGCAAGGGGGCAGACAGGCCATTTTGGCCCCAGCATTTT. The J gene is TRBJ1-5, the V gene TRBV2, with 7 bases matching TRBD1. CDR1 is SNHLY, CDR2 FYNNEI, per germline. CDR3 length equals 15 residues. V gave up 7 bases and J gave up 9 bases; unmatched junction bases: 15.

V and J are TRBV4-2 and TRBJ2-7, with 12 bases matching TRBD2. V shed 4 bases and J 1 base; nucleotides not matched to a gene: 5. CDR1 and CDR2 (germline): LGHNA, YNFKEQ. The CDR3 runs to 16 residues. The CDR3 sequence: CASSRAGTSGSYEQYF. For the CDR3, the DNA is TGTGCCAGCAGCCGAGCCGGGACTAGCGGGTCCTACGAGCAGTACTTC.

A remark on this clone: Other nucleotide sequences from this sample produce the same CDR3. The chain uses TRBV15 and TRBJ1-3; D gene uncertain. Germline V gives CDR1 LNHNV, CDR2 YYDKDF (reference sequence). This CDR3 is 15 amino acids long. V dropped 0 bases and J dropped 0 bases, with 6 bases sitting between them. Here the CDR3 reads CATSRDPSSGNTIYF. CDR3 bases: TGTGCCACCAGCAGAGACCCTAGCTCTGGAAACACCATATATTTT.

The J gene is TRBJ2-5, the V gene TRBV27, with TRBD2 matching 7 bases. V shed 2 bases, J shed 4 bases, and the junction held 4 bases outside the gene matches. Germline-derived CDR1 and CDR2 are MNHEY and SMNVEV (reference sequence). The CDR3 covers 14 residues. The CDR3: CASSLGGEGETQYF. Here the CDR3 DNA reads TGTGCCAGCAGTTTAGGTGGGGAGGGAGAGACCCAGTACTTC.

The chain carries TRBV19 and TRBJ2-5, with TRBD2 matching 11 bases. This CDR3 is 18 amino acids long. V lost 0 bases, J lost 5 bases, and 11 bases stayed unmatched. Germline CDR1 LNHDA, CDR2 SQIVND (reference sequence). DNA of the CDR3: TGTGCCAGTAGTATAGATCCACCCCTAGCGGGGGGTTCGGAGACCCAGTACTTC. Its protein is CASSIDPPLAGGSETQYF.

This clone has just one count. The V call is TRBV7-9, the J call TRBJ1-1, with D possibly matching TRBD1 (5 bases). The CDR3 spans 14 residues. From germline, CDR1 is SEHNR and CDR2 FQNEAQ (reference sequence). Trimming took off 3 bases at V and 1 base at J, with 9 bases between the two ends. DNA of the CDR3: TGTGCCAGCAGCTTCCGGGGGGGGAACACTGAAGCTTTCTTT. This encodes CASSFRGGNTEAFF.

The CDR3 nucleotides read TGTGCCTGGAGTCCGGGGAATTCACCCCTCCACTTT. Protein: CAWSPGNSPLHF. The chain combines TRBV30 with TRBJ1-6; no firm D call. CDR1 and CDR2 (germline): GTSNPN, SVGIG (reference sequence). The V and J ends lost 2 bases and 7 bases respectively, with 6 bases between them. The CDR3 sequence is 12 residues long.

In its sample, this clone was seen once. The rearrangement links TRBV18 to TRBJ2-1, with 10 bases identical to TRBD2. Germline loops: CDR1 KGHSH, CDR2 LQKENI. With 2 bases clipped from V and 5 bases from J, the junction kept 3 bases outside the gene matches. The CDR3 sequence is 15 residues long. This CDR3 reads CASSPGLAENNEQFF. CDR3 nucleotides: TGTGCCAGCTCACCAGGACTAGCGGAAAACAATGAGCAGTTCTTC.

DNA for the CDR3: TGTGCCAGCAGCCAAGGGTCGGGTGCTAATGAAAAACTGTTTTTT. Translating gives CASSQGSGANEKLFF. The chain links TRBV3-1 (or the pseudogene TRBV3-2) to TRBJ1-4; D ambiguous. CDR3 size: 15 residues. CDR1 is LGHDT, CDR2 YNNKEL, per germline (reference sequence). V was cut by 1 base and J by 3 bases, with 9 bases left in between.

DNA of the CDR3: TGTGCCAGCTCACCACCAGCGGGGGGAAGGAATAGTTTGGATAACTATGGCTACACCTTC. Translation: CASSPPAGGRNSLDNYGYTF. J is TRBJ1-2 and V is TRBV18, with a tentative D call TRBD1 (5 bases). V shed 0 bases and J shed 1 base, with 24 bases lying between them. This CDR3 is built from 20 residues. Germline values: CDR1 KGHSH, CDR2 LQKENI.

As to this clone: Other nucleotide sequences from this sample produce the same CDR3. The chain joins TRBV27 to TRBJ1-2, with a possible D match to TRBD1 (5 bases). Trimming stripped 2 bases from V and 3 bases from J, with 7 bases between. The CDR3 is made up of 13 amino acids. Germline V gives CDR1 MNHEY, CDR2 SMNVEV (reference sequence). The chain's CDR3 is CASSLQGDYGYTF. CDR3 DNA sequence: TGTGCCAGCAGTTTACAGGGTGACTATGGCTACACCTTC.

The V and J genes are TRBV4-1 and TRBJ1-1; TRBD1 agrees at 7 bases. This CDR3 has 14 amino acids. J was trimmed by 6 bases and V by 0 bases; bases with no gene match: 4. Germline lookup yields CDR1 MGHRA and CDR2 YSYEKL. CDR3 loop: CASSQERGQAEAFF. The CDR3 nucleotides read TGCGCCAGCAGCCAAGAAAGGGGGCAGGCTGAAGCTTTCTTT.

In DNA, the CDR3 is TGCGCCAGCAGCTTTCTACCGACGGCTAGCGGGGGTATAGAGCAGTACTTC. Encoded protein: CASSFLPTASGGIEQYF. The rearrangement joins TRBV5-1 to TRBJ2-7, with 10 bases aligning to TRBD2. V shed 2 bases and J 7 bases; nucleotides not matched to a gene: 15. Germline-derived CDR1 and CDR2 are SGHRS and YFSETQ. CDR3 length: 17 residues. Supplemented by reference TRBV5-1 and TRBJ2-7, the full variable domain reads KAGVTQTPRYLIKTRGQQVTLSCSPISGHRSVSWYQQTPGQGLQFLFEYFSETQRNKGNFPGRFSGRQFSNSRSEMNVSTLELGDSALYLCASSFLPTASGGIEQYFGPGTRLTVT.

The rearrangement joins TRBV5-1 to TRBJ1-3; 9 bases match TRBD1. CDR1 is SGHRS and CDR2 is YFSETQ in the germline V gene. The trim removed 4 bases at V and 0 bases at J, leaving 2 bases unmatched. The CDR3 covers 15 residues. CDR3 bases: TGCGCCAGCAGCGGGACAGGGAACTCTGGAAACACCATATATTTT. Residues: CASSGTGNSGNTIYF.

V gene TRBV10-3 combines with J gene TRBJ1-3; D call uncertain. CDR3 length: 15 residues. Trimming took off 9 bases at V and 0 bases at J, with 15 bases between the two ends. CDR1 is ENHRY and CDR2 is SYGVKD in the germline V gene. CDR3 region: CAIATDGSSGNTIYF. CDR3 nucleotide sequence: TGTGCCATTGCTACGGACGGGAGCTCTGGAAACACCATATATTTT.

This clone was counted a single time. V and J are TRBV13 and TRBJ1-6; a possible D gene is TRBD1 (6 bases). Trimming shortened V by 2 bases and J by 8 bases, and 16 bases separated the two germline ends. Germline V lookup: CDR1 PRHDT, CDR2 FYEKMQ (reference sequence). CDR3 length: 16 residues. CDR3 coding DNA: TGTGCCAGCAGCTTAATCCGCGGGGGGCCAGATTCACCCCTCCACTTT. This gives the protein CASSLIRGGPDSPLHF. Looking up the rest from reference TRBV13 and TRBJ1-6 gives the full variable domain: AAGVIQSPRHLIKEKRETATLKCYPIPRHDTVYWYQQGPGQDPQFLISFYEKMQSDKGSIPDRFSAQQFSDYHSELNMSSLELGDSALYFCASSLIRGGPDSPLHFGNGTRLTVT.

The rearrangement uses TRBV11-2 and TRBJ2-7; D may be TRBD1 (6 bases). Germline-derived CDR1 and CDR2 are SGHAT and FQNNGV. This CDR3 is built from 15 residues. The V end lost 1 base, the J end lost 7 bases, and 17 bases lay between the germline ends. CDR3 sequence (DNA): TGTGCCAGCAGCTTAGGAGGGGGTTTTTCGAGTGAGCAGTACTTC. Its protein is CASSLGGGFSSEQYF.